One and the same sample provided the 18 T cell receptor beta chains below, sequenced in a study of blood T cell repertoires in COVID-19. Measured with immunoSEQ multiplex PCR; TCRdb has only the in-frame clones, and not every one. This sample yields 150,000 to 200,000 clones, of which 88% are seen a single time; 9% belongs to the top ten. What was sequenced was PBMCs or T cells enriched from blood (not recorded which). Receptor source: a young woman who had recovered from COVID-19.

J is TRBJ1-1 and V is TRBV2; the D gene is possibly TRBD1 (6 bases). The V and J ends lost 6 bases and 1 base respectively, with 12 bases between them. This CDR3 is 14 amino acids long. The germline CDR1 and CDR2 sequences are SNHLY and FYNNEI. The DNA for the CDR3 is TGTGCCAGCAGAAGACAGGACTGGAACACTGAAGCTTTCTTT. This sequence encodes CASRRQDWNTEAFF.

The chain uses TRBV6-5 and TRBJ2-7, with D perhaps TRBD1 (7 bases). Germline V gives CDR1 MNHEY, CDR2 SVGAGI. The V end was cut by 7 bases, the J end by 4 bases, with 17 bases between. The CDR3 has 14 residues. CDR3 amino acids: CASMRATGRYEQYF. CDR3 nucleotides: TGTGCCAGCATGAGAGCGACAGGGAGGTACGAGCAGTACTTC.

The CDR3 reads CASTPSGTAAGELFF. CDR3 DNA: TGTGCCAGCACCCCATCCGGGACAGCGGCCGGGGAGCTGTTTTTT. The chain links TRBV7-2 to TRBJ2-2; 7 positions match TRBD1. J lost 6 bases, V lost 7 bases, and 11 bases had no gene match. The CDR3 extends over 15 amino acids. Germline values: CDR1 SGHTA, CDR2 FQGNSA.

The chain couples TRBV29-1 to TRBJ1-2; D not resolved. In germline, CDR1 is SQVTM, CDR2 ANQGSEA. The CDR3 contains 14 residues. V shed 2 bases and J shed 1 base, with 11 bases lying between them. CDR3 loop: CSVESRGINYGYTF. The CDR3 DNA is TGCAGCGTTGAATCGCGAGGGATTAACTATGGCTACACCTTC. Looking up the rest from reference TRBV29-1 and TRBJ1-2 gives the full variable domain: SAVISQKPSRDICQRGTSLTIQCQVDSQVTMMFWYRQQPGQSLTLIATANQGSEATYESGFVIDKFPISRPNLTFSTLTVSNMSPEDSSIYLCSVESRGINYGYTFGSGTRLTVV.

The rearrangement uses TRBV6-1 and TRBJ2-5; D uncertain. Trimming removed 2 bases at V and 5 bases at J, with 12 bases between. CDR1 MNHNS and CDR2 SASEGT come from the germline V gene. The CDR3 sequence is 14 residues long. CDR3 sequence reads: CASSETRSAETQYF. DNA of the CDR3: TGTGCCAGCAGTGAAACCCGTAGTGCTGAGACCCAGTACTTC.

This clone was detected ten times or more. The chain recombines TRBV10-1 with TRBJ1-6; 11 nucleotides line up with TRBD1. Losses at the gene ends were 3 bases for V and 9 bases for J; bases not matched to a gene: 1. Germline V gene lookup returns CDR1 WNHNN and CDR2 SYGVQD (reference sequence). This CDR3 region has 14 residues. The CDR3 nucleotides read TGCGCCAGCAGTGACGGACAGGGGGCTTCACCCCTCCACTTT. Amino acids: CASSDGQGASPLHF.

DNA of the CDR3: TGTGCCTGGAGAGGACAGGGCTCTAACTATGGCTACACCTTC. Residues: CAWRGQGSNYGYTF. The rearrangement uses TRBV30 and TRBJ1-2, with TRBD1 identical over 8 bases. Germline values: CDR1 GTSNPN, CDR2 SVGIG (reference sequence). The CDR3 covers 14 residues. With 3 bases clipped from V and 0 bases from J, the junction kept 3 bases outside the gene matches. Variable domain in full (rest from reference TRBV30 and TRBJ1-2): SQTIHQWPATLVQPVGSPLSLECTVEGTSNPNLYWYRQAAGRGLQLLFYSVGIGQISSEVPQNLSASRPQDRQFILSSKKLLLSDSGFYLCAWRGQGSNYGYTFGSGTRLTVV.

The chain employs TRBV5-1 and TRBJ1-3, with a weak D call TRBD1 (6 bases). V gave up 0 bases and J gave up 0 bases, with 7 bases separating them. CDR1 and CDR2 (germline): SGHRS, YFSETQ. This CDR3 contains 15 residues. The CDR3 reads CASSLGRGSGNTIYF. In DNA, the CDR3 is TGCGCCAGCAGCTTGGGCAGGGGCTCTGGAAACACCATATATTTT.

This chain connects TRBV2 to TRBJ2-1, with D perhaps TRBD2 (5 bases). V lost 6 bases, J lost 1 base, and 25 bases lay in between. The CDR3 loop spans 19 amino acids. CDR1 is SNHLY, CDR2 FYNNEI, per germline. CDR3: CASSPLTLLVQTSYNEQFF. Here the CDR3 DNA reads TGTGCCAGCAGCCCCCTTACTCTACTAGTGCAGACGTCCTACAATGAGCAGTTCTTC.

This chain links TRBV27 with TRBJ2-1; D ambiguous. Germline CDR1 is MNHEY and CDR2 is SMNVEV (reference sequence). The CDR3 consists of 14 residues. The germline V and J ends were trimmed by 2 bases and 4 bases, with 9 bases remaining between them. CDR3: CASSLMATYNEQFF. Here the CDR3 DNA reads TGTGCCAGCAGTTTAATGGCCACGTACAATGAGCAGTTCTTC.

The chain has TRBV2 and TRBJ1-1; D gene uncertain. CDR3 length: 12 amino acids. In germline, CDR1 is SNHLY, CDR2 FYNNEI. Trimming left V 9 bases short and J 4 bases short, with 12 bases between. CDR3 region: CASSILGTEAFF. CDR3 DNA: TGTGCCAGTTCCATCCTAGGCACTGAAGCTTTCTTT.

The chain employs TRBV30 and TRBJ2-5; 10 bases line up with TRBD1. Losses at the gene ends were 7 bases for V and 1 base for J; bases not matched to a gene: 9. The CDR3 runs to 15 residues. Germline CDR1 reads GTSNPN; CDR2 reads SVGIG (reference sequence). CDR3 loop: CAFCPGQGFQETQYF. The CDR3 DNA reads TGTGCCTTTTGCCCGGGACAGGGGTTCCAAGAGACCCAGTACTTC.

The V and J genes are TRBV28 and TRBJ1-4; the match to TRBD1 covers 7 bases. From germline, CDR1 is MDHEN and CDR2 SYDVKM. This CDR3 is 15 amino acids long. The V gene end was trimmed by 3 bases and the J gene end by 0 bases; junction bases not matched to a gene: 1. The CDR3 is CASSLQGATNEKLFF. As DNA, the CDR3 is TGTGCCAGCAGTTTGCAGGGGGCAACTAATGAAAAACTGTTTTTT.

The chain carries TRBV3-1 (or the pseudogene TRBV3-2) and TRBJ1-2; TRBD1 matches 7 bases. The length of the CDR3 is 16 residues. Germline loops: CDR1 LGHDT, CDR2 YNNKEL (reference sequence). Unmatched junction bases numbered 13, after V lost 2 bases and J lost 7 bases. The DNA for the CDR3 is TGTGCCAGCAGCCAACCTTGGGACAGACTTCCCGGTGGCTACACCTTC. Translated, it gives CASSQPWDRLPGGYTF.

This sequence joins TRBV4-2 and TRBJ2-4; 8 bases map to TRBD1. This CDR3 comprises 16 residues. The V gene end was trimmed by 3 bases and the J gene end by 5 bases; junction bases not matched to a gene: 9. Germline V lookup: CDR1 LGHNA, CDR2 YNFKEQ. In DNA form, the CDR3 reads TGTGCCAGCAGCCATTTCCTGGGACAGGAGGAAAACATTCAGTACTTC. The encoded protein is CASSHFLGQEENIQYF.

The chain employs TRBV7-2 and TRBJ2-1; 10 nucleotides line up with TRBD1. Germline-derived CDR1 and CDR2 are SGHTA and FQGNSA. The V and J ends lost 5 bases and 7 bases, in that order; junction bases with no gene match: 5. The CDR3 runs to 14 residues. The CDR3 reads CASSIDRGPNEQFF. Written as DNA, the CDR3 is TGTGCCAGCAGCATCGACAGGGGGCCTAATGAGCAGTTCTTC.

The rearrangement joins TRBV5-4 to TRBJ2-7, with 12 positions matching TRBD2. Germline CDR1 reads SGHNT; CDR2 reads YYREEE (reference sequence). This CDR3 comprises 15 residues. Trimming cost V 0 bases and J 3 bases; bases outside gene matches: 1. Here the CDR3 reads CASSLGLAGVYEQYF. The CDR3 nucleotides read TGTGCCAGCAGCTTGGGACTAGCGGGAGTCTACGAGCAGTACTTC. Filled out from reference TRBV5-4 and TRBJ2-7, the complete variable domain reads ETGVTQSPTHLIKTRGQQVTLRCSSQSGHNTVSWYQQALGQGPQFIFQYYREEENGRGNFPPRFSGLQFPNYSSELNVNALELDDSALYLCASSLGLAGVYEQYFGPGTRLTVT.

The chain couples TRBV23-1 to TRBJ1-2; 8 bases are a match to TRBD1. TRBV23-1 is noted as an ORF with a role that remains uncertain. Trimming cost V 8 bases and J 7 bases; bases outside gene matches: 9. This CDR3 spans 13 amino acids. The CDR3 region has the DNA TGCGCCAGCGGGCAGACAGGGGAGCTTGGCTACACCTTC. Translating gives CASGQTGELGYTF.